The subject of this entry is one T cell receptor beta chain. This clone's antigen is unknown. Per-base qualities were not stored, and no clone one base away is much larger. In the germline V gene, CDR1 corresponds to SGHRS and CDR2 to YFSETQ. The CDR3, from cysteine to phenylalanine, totals 14 residues. Solely the CDR3 DNA is kept, with 42 bases framed from the first base. V trim: 4 bases; J trim: 0 bases; unmatched bases: 4. The data derive from a study of cytomegalovirus exposure and HLA in healthy donors (dated by TCRdb to the late 2010s). Describing the broader study: According to an earlier analysis of a few hundred of the donors, some 170 million T cells yielded over 100 million unique TCR beta sequences and around 300 Gb of sequence data. Approximately 300 gigabases of sequencing data and approximately 91 million unique TCR sequences made up an early release that covered around 640 HLA-typed donors. Of the roughly 390 genotyped donors, 81% were placed in the genetic ancestry cluster associated with self-reported Caucasian donors. The study was designed to test whether signatures of past pathogen exposure could be identified by cataloging public T cell receptors. The study used immunosequencing to profile the T cell repertoires of more than 650 subjects and linked those repertoires to cytomegalovirus serostatus. In addition to the first cohort of 650 to 750 subjects, a separate validation cohort of 100 to 150 different subjects was used. High-throughput TCR immunosequencing, statistical association of individual TCRs with disease status, and machine learning were combined to predict cytomegalovirus infection status. To study patterns of TCR occurrence, a later analysis re-analyzed previously published TCR beta repertoires from more than 550 donors and added high-resolution HLA genotyping. Rather than using new phenotypic data, the later analysis identified candidate immune exposures from TCR beta sequences and from how often those sequences occurred across donors. An earlier analysis of fewer than 700 of the donors applied high-throughput TCR beta sequencing to assess whether each TCR beta V gene segment acted as functional or pseudogenic. Donor age, sex, ethnicity and CMV serostatus were collected together with the repertoire data. In a later genetic analysis, genome-wide SNP genotypes for about three fifths of the roughly 670 donors were used, and that subset was treated as a discovery cohort. Every repertoire in the discovery cohort had been generated on one and the same sequencing platform. HLA typing covered class I and class II loci at four-digit resolution. Typing coverage differed by locus: A, B, C, DRB1 and DQB1 were typed in roughly 629-640 donors, DQA1 in about 510, DPA1 in approximately 610, and DPB1 in about 450. Because of strong linkage in the cohort, 4 to 6 DR-DQ haplotypes were treated as single units for association and clustering. Across some 400 genotyped donors of the cohort, an average of roughly 250,000 unique TCR beta nucleotide sequences per donor were sequenced, and about a sixth of those sequences were non-productive. General study outcomes and caveats: Because counts were too low, more than 15 rarely observed V segments, including chromosome 9 orphons, were excluded from the earlier analysis of under 650 of the donors. Cytomegalovirus status was reported to be diagnosed by the classifier with high specificity and sensitivity in both the original and validation cohorts. A later analysis found that most CMV-associated TCR beta chains appeared HLA-restricted, with HLA associations seemingly driven largely by CMV exposure. According to a later genetic analysis, donors in an Asian-associated ancestry cluster had fewer N-insertions in productive TCRs than the roughly 670-donor mean. Strong co-occurrence of HLA alleles, especially DR and DQ, made assigning TCR associations to individual alleles difficult. An association between a missense DCLRE1C variant and V-gene and J-gene trimming of TCR beta chains was found in a later genetic analysis and replicated in an independent cohort. An earlier analysis of approximately 530 of the donors showed that most TCR beta V segments appeared in productive rearrangements either about 87% or about 30% of the time, which broadly matched IMGT annotations. Sequencing depth was assumed to be roughly uniform across donors in the presence/absence analyses, though that assumption may not hold. Most TCR sequences were observed very rarely across donors, whereas some public TCRs were present in many individuals. Correlated functional status among segregating V segments might reflect linkage disequilibrium, but an unknown experimental factor could not be ruled out. In the study, some 160 TCR beta chains were listed as associated with cytomegalovirus. CMV serostatus was the only immune exposure information available for the cohort. Because HLA typing was missing for some donors at each locus, association tests included only the typed subset. A later analysis found that TCR association rates varied across HLA loci, with DRB1 alleles showing the most associated TCRs and HLA-C alleles the fewest. A group of highly shared sequence variants was considered likely to be a technical artifact of the sequencing pipeline. Some IMGT-functional V segments, including TRBV6-2 and TRBV6-3, could not be distinguished by the 87-base-pair reads and were therefore excluded. The authors suggested that the approach could potentially be extended to other disease states and immunological phenotypes. In vitro tests confirmed that three of the cytomegalovirus-associated TCR beta chains recognize cytomegalovirus antigens. In this cohort, only TCR beta chains were sequenced, and detectable features were limited by the absence of alpha or paired-chain data. In a later analysis, some 18,000 TCR beta sequences were associated with specific HLA alleles at a false discovery rate of 0.05. In a later analysis, several top co-occurrence clusters were reported to appear linked to parvovirus B19, influenza, CMV and Epstein-Barr virus. A later analysis found that HLA-associated TCR beta chains were more clonally expanded and had lower generation probabilities than equally common non-associated chains. A further reported finding was that TCR beta sequences accurately predicted the HLA-A and HLA-B alleles for most subjects in the first cohort.

The method was the immunoSEQ multiplex PCR assay. The multiplex PCR relied on a mix of 60 forward primers for TCR Vbeta segments and 13 reverse primers for TCR Jbeta segments. The CDR3 region of rearranged TCR beta genes was amplified from genomic DNA by a multiplex PCR assay. Amplified TCR beta libraries were sequenced as 87-base-pair reads on the Illumina HiSeq System. The paper's data handling went like this. A later analysis counted tens of millions of unique TCR beta chains across the 700 or so repertoires, and around 9.9 million of these chains were shared by at least two donors. Raw reads were error-corrected and collapsed into unique sequences with a nearest-neighbor algorithm that merged closely related sequences to remove PCR and sequencing errors. Alignment of CDR3 sequences to IMGT reference sequences was used to assign V, D and J gene segments. Each retained sequence needed at least a six-nucleotide match to both a V gene segment and a J gene segment. Rearrangements were called productive when the CDR3 lacked stop codons and stayed in frame with V and J; all others were non-productive. Following IMGT convention, CDR3 was defined as the stretch from the second conserved V-encoded cysteine up to the conserved J-encoded phenylalanine. The earlier analysis of 587 of the donors excluded sequences that lacked an unambiguous match to a single V gene segment. An earlier analysis of a few hundred of the donors called V segments functional above 56.7% productive rearrangements and segregating when the between-donor standard deviation exceeded 5%. To diagnose cytomegalovirus status from the catalog of TCR beta chain sequences, a statistical classification framework was built. A later analysis assigned V and J genes by comparing TCR nucleotide sequences with IMGT/GENE-DB human TR gene sequences. In a later analysis, CDR3 sequences and most-parsimonious VDJ recombination scenarios were assigned using the TCRdist pipeline. In a later analysis, each TCR beta chain was defined by its CDR3 amino acid sequence together with its V-gene family, and reads without a unique V-gene family were excluded. As a way to deal with suspected cross-contamination and a sequencing artifact, a later analysis dropped hundreds of nucleotide sequences that were highly shared and had low generation probability. A later analysis calculated a clonal expansion index for each public chain from normalized within-repertoire ranks of inferred template counts. In a later analysis, generation probabilities were computed with a VDJ recombination model fitted to out-of-frame rearrangements, and the resulting probabilities were checked against IGoR. In a later analysis, TCR-TCR, TCR-HLA and TCR-CMV co-occurrence was scored with hypergeometric tests, and a repertoire-size bias correction was applied to TCR pairs. To estimate false discovery rates, a later analysis permuted the HLA or CMV assignments 20 times. A later analysis grouped co-occurring TCRs with DBSCAN, adding TCRdist sequence similarity when clustering within HLA-allele-positive subsets. For co-occurrence clustering, repertoires with fewer than 30,000 or more than 120,000 public chains were excluded, along with 4 to 6 repertoires with anomalous nucleotide sharing. Held by TCRdb, this immuneACCESS table contains in-frame sequences only and omits some clones. Under half of the omission traces to an unresolved V gene where checked; the cause of the rest is unknown. The V and J calls and the clone size are those of that table, but D and trimming were determined from the DNA. The sample has approximately 150,000 clones on record, 66% of them singletons. Of the sample, under 7.5% falls within the top ten clones.

In total, fewer than 750 healthy bone marrow donors made up the cohort. At the time of sampling, every cohort member was nominally healthy, though immune exposures that went unrecorded were likely present. The donor tested CMV seronegative and was one of the 352 seronegative cohort members. A peripheral blood sample was provided by each donor, and peripheral blood mononuclear cells were used for TCR beta sequencing. The Qiagen DNeasy Blood Extraction Kit was used to extract genomic DNA from the blood cell samples. The TCR was taken from a woman in her sixties in good health and CMV-seronegative. This chain is built from TRBV5-1 and TRBJ2-7, with TRBD2 identical over 7 junction bases. The material sequenced was PBMCs. This receptor has the CDR3 CASSAGGTSYEQYF. The DNA sequence is TGCGCCAGCAGCGCCGGGGGGACCTCCTACGAGCAGTACTTC.